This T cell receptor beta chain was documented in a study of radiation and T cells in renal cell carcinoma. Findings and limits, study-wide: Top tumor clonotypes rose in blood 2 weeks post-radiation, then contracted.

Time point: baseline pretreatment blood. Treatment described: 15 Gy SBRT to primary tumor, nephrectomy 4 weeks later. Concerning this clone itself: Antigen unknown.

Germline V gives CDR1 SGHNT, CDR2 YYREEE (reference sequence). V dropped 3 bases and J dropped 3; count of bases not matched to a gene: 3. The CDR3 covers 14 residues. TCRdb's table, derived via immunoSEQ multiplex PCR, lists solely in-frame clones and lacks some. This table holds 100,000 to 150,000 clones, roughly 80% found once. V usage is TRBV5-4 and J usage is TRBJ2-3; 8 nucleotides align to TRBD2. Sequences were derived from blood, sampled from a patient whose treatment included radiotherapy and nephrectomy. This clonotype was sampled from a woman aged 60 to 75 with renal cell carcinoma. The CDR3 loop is CASSSAGGTDTQYF. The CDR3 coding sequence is TGTGCCAGCAGCTCGGCGGGAGGAACAGATACGCAGTATTTT. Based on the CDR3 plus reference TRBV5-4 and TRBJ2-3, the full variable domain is ETGVTQSPTHLIKTRGQQVTLRCSSQSGHNTVSWYQQALGQGPQFIFQYYREEENGRGNFPPRFSGLQFPNYSSELNVNALELDDSALYLCASSSAGGTDTQYFGPGTRLTVL.